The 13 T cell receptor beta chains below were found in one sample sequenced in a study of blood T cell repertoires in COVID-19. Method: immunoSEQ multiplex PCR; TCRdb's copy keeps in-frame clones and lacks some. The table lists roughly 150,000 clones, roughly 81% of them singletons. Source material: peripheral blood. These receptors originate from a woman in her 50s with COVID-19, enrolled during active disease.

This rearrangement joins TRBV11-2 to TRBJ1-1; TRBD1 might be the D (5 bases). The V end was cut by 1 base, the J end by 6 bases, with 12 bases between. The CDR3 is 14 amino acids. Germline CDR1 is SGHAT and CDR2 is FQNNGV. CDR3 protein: CASSLVRQGPEAFF. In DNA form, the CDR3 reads TGTGCCAGCAGCTTAGTAAGGCAGGGCCCTGAAGCTTTCTTT.

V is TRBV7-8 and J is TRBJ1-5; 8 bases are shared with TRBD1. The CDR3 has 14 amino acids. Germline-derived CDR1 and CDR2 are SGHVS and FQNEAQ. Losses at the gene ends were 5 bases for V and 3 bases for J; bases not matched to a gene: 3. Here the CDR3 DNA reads TGTGCCAGCAGCCGGGACAGGTTCAATCAGCCCCAGCATTTT. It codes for CASSRDRFNQPQHF.

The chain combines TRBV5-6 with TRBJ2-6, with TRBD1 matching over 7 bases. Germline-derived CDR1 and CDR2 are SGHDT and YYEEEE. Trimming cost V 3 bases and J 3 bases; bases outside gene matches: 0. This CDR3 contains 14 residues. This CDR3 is CASSYRGGANVLTF. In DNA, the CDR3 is TGTGCCAGCAGCTACAGGGGTGGGGCCAACGTCCTGACTTTC. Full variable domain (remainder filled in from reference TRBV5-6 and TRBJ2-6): DAGVTQSPTHLIKTRGQQVTLRCSPKSGHDTVSWYQQALGQGPQFIFQYYEEEERQRGNFPDRFSGHQFPNYSSELNVNALLLGDSALYLCASSYRGGANVLTFGAGSRLTVL.

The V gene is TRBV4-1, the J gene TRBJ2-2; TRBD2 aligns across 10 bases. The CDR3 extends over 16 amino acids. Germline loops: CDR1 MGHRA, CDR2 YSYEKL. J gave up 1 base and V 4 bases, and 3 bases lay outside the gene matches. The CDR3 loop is CASSPWTSGNTGELFF. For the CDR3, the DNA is TGCGCCAGCAGCCCGTGGACTAGCGGGAACACCGGGGAGCTGTTTTTT.

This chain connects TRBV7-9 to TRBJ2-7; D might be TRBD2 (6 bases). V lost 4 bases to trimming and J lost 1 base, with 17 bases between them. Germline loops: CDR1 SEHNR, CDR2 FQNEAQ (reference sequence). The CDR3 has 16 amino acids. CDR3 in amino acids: CASSSRGSGTSYEQYF. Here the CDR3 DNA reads TGTGCCAGCAGCTCTAGAGGCTCAGGGACTTCCTACGAGCAGTACTTC.

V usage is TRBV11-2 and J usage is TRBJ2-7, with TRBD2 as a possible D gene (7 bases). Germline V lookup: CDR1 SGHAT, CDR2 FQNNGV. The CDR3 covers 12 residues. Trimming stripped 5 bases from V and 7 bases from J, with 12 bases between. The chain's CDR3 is CASSPRGGEQYF. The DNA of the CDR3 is TGTGCCAGCAGCCCCAGGGGAGGGGAGCAGTACTTC.

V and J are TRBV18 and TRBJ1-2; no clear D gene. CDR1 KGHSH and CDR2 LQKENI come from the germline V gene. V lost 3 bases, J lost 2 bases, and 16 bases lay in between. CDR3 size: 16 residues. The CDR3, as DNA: TGTGCCAGCTCACCCTTCGACCGGGGAGGAAACTATGGCTACACCTTC. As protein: CASSPFDRGGNYGYTF.

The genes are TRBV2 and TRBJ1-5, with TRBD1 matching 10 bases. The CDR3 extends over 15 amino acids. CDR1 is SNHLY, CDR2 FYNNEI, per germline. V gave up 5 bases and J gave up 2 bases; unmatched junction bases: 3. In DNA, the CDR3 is TGTGCCAGCAGTTGGGACAGGGGAGGCAATCAGCCCCAGCATTTT. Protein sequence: CASSWDRGGNQPQHF.

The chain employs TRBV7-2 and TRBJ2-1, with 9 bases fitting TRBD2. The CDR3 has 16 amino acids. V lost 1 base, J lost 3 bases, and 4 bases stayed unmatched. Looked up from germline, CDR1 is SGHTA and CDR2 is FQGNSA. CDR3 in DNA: TGTGCCAGCAGCTTAGAGGCAGCGGGGGGCTACAATGAGCAGTTCTTC. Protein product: CASSLEAAGGYNEQFF.

DNA of the CDR3: TGTGCCAGCAGCTTTGGAGCGGGACTAGCTAAGGTCGAGCAGTTCTTC. Its protein is CASSFGAGLAKVEQFF. This chain links TRBV7-3 with TRBJ2-1, with TRBD2 matching 9 bases. This CDR3 has 16 amino acids. CDR1 SGHTA and CDR2 FQGTGA come from the germline V gene. Trimming at V came to 3 bases and at J to 10 bases, leaving 13 bases not matched to a gene.

CDR3 sequence (DNA): TGCGCCAGCAGCCCCTCCAGGACGGGGACAGGGGGCTCGTACGAGCAGTACTTC. This codes for CASSPSRTGTGGSYEQYF. The rearrangement links TRBV5-1 to TRBJ2-7; 12 bases fit TRBD1. The CDR3 sequence is 18 residues long. Germline values: CDR1 SGHRS, CDR2 YFSETQ. V shed 4 bases, J shed 4 bases, and the junction held 15 bases outside the gene matches.

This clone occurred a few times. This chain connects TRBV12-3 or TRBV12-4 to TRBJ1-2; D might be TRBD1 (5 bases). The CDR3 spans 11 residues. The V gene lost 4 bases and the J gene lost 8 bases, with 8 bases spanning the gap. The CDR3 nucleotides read TGTGCCAGCAGTTCAGGGTTCGGCTACACCTTC. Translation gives CASSSGFGYTF.

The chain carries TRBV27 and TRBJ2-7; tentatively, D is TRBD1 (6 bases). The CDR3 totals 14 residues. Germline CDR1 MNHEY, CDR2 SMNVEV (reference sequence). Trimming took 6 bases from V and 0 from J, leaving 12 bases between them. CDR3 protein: CASSPRDNSYEQYF. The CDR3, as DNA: TGTGCCAGCAGCCCCCGGGACAACTCCTACGAGCAGTACTTC.